A selection of T cell receptor beta chains follows, all from one sample in a study of vaccination and CD4 T cells after COVID-19. TCRdb passed the PCR reads through MiXCR, listing each CDR3 protein once. The repertoire holds a few thousand distinct CDR3 sequences, with roughly 26% as singletons. These TCRs' antigens remain unknown. The sample comprised CD4+ T cells from blood, cultured in vitro. Receptors were obtained from a human donor who had recovered from COVID-19. Each CDR3 is given with its conserved first and last residue. D genes are given only for firm matches. Only some rows state a clone size, as once, few, many or a class for expanded clones.

v_call	j_call	d_call	clone_size	cdr3_aa	cdr3_nt
TRBV11-1	TRBJ1-1	-	-	CASSYGVGEAEAFF	TGTGCCAGCAGCTATGGGGTAGGCGAGGCTGAAGCTTTCTTT
TRBV19	TRBJ2-3	-	-	CASSMDKGGLSFATQYF	TGTGCCAGTAGTATGGACAAGGGGGGTCTCTCGTTCGCGACGCAGTATTTT
TRBV5-1	TRBJ1-2	TRBD1	-	CASSLGPLQGVVGYTF	TGCGCTAGCAGTTTGGGACCGTTACAGGGGGTGGTTGGCTACACCTTC
TRBV30	TRBJ2-7	TRBD1	-	CAWRTGLNHEQYF	TGTGCCTGGAGGACAGGGTTAAACCACGAGCAGTACTTC
TRBV20-1	TRBJ1-4	-	medium-sized	CSALVSPNYEKLFF	TGCAGTGCTCTAGTCTCTCCTAACTATGAAAAACTGTTTTTT
TRBV18	TRBJ1-1	-	once	CASSPARATGGAFF	TGTGCCAGCTCACCAGCCAGGGCCACAGGAGGAGCTTTCTTT
TRBV5-1	TRBJ1-5	-	-	CASSVDGSNQPQHF	TGCGCCAGCAGCGTGGACGGGTCCAATCAGCCCCAGCATTTT
TRBV20-1	TRBJ1-3	-	-	CSARDGSRSGNTIYF	TGCAGTGCTAGAGATGGGTCCCGTTCTGGAAACACCATATATTTT
TRBV20-1	TRBJ1-5	-	few	CSARDAGDQPQHF	TGCAGTGCTAGAGATGCAGGAGATCAGCCCCAGCATTTT
TRBV15	TRBJ2-5	TRBD2	-	CATSRRGLVPQTQYF	TGTGCCACCAGCAGAAGAGGACTAGTCCCGCAGACCCAGTACTTC
TRBV6-1	TRBJ1-2	-	few	CASSVGGRVFGDGYTF	TGTGCCAGCAGTGTGGGGGGCCGAGTCTTTGGAGATGGCTACACCTTC
TRBV6-5	TRBJ2-7	-	-	CASSYRGLPHEQYF	TGTGCCAGCAGTTATAGAGGACTACCACACGAGCAGTACTTC
TRBV7-7	TRBJ2-7	TRBD1	-	CASSLSGTAEQYF	TGTGCTAGCAGCCTGTCAGGGACAGCCGAGCAGTACTTC
TRBV2	TRBJ2-1	TRBD2	-	CATTRGGASNEQFF	TGTGCCACTACGCGGGGGGGGGCGAGCAATGAGCAGTTCTTC
TRBV7-2	TRBJ2-7	-	once	CASSLPSQYEQYF	TGTGCCAGCAGCTTGCCTAGTCAATACGAGCAGTACTTC
TRBV10-3	TRBJ2-3	-	-	CAISQRESTDTQYF	TGTGCCATCAGTCAGCGAGAGAGCACAGATACGCAGTATTTT
TRBV2	TRBJ2-5	-	medium-sized	CASKVVETQYF	TGTGCCAGCAAGGTGGTGGAGACCCAGTACTTC
TRBV9	TRBJ1-1	-	once	CASSPQGMNAEAFF	TGTGCCAGCAGCCCTCAGGGGATGAACGCTGAAGCTTTCTTT
TRBV7-9	TRBJ1-5	TRBD1	-	CASSEGAGQPQHF	TGTGCCAGCAGCGAGGGGGCGGGTCAGCCCCAGCATTTT
TRBV9	TRBJ2-3	TRBD1	-	CASSVRDRGTGDTQYF	TGTGCCAGCAGCGTCCGGGACAGGGGCACAGGAGATACGCAGTATTTT
TRBV9	TRBJ2-1	-	few	CASSVGRAYDEQFF	TGTGCCAGCAGCGTGGGCAGGGCATACGATGAGCAGTTCTTC
TRBV11-3	TRBJ2-2	-	-	CASSLRAGNTGELFF	TGTGCCAGCAGCTTAAGGGCCGGGAACACCGGGGAGCTGTTTTTT
TRBV7-2	TRBJ1-2	-	-	CASSLIGIRYGYTF	TGTGCCAGCAGCTTAATCGGGATCCGGTATGGCTACACCTTC
TRBV30	TRBJ1-2	-	few	CAWSPSLLSNYGYTF	TGTGCCTGGAGCCCCTCCCTACTCTCTAACTATGGCTACACCTTC
TRBV30	TRBJ2-7	TRBD1	-	CAWDPGQGFSYEQYF	TGTGCCTGGGATCCCGGACAGGGCTTCTCCTACGAGCAGTACTTC
TRBV5-1	TRBJ2-5	TRBD1	-	CASSRQGETQYF	TGCGCCAGCAGCCGACAGGGAGAGACCCAGTACTTC
TRBV5-4	TRBJ1-4	-	-	CASSDPSAGTNEKLFF	TGTGCCAGCAGCGACCCCAGCGCAGGGACTAATGAAAAACTGTTTTTT
TRBV6-1	TRBJ1-2	-	few	CASRPTRRKGGYTF	TGTGCCAGCCGACCGACGAGACGGAAGGGTGGCTACACCTTC
TRBV5-1	TRBJ1-3	-	-	CASSSSSSGNTIYF	TGCGCCAGCAGCTCCAGCAGCTCTGGAAACACCATATATTTT
TRBV7-9	TRBJ1-4	-	-	CASSLAEVKKLFF	TGTGCCAGCAGCTTGGCTGAGGTTAAAAAACTGTTTTTT
TRBV12-3/TRBV12-4	TRBJ2-5	-	-	CASRRSTGRETQYF	TGTGCCAGCAGGCGAAGTACAGGGCGAGAGACCCAGTACTTC
TRBV30	TRBJ1-2	-	few	CAWSADLAYGYTF	TGTGCCTGGAGTGCCGACTTAGCCTATGGCTACACCTTC
TRBV6-2/TRBV6-3	TRBJ1-1	TRBD1	few	CAIQDRGGTEAFF	TGTGCCATCCAGGACAGGGGGGGAACTGAAGCTTTCTTT
TRBV3-1	TRBJ2-7	-	few	CASSQYGTYEQYF	TGTGCCAGCAGCCAGTACGGGACCTACGAGCAGTACTTC
TRBV19	TRBJ2-7	TRBD2	-	CASSLRSGGGYEQYF	TGTGCCAGTAGTCTCCGAAGCGGGGGGGGATACGAGCAGTACTTC
TRBV15	TRBJ1-2	-	few	CATSRDPGFAYGYTF	TGTGCCACCAGCAGAGATCCTGGATTCGCCTATGGCTACACCTTC
TRBV7-2	TRBJ2-1	-	-	CASSLGGAFVLNEQFF	TGTGCCAGCAGCTTAGGGGGGGCTTTTGTTCTAAATGAGCAGTTCTTC
TRBV6-1	TRBJ2-5	-	medium-sized	CASMTQGIAVAQYF	TGTGCCAGCATGACCCAAGGGATCGCCGTGGCCCAGTACTTC
TRBV6-5	TRBJ1-6	TRBD1	-	CASSYGGQESSYNSPLHF	TGTGCCAGCAGTTACGGAGGACAGGAGAGCTCCTATAATTCACCCCTCCACTTT
TRBV7-3	TRBJ2-1	TRBD2	few	CASSSAGGAYNEQFF	TGTGCCAGCAGTTCGGCCGGGGGGGCCTACAATGAGCAGTTCTTC
TRBV11-2	TRBJ1-3	-	few	CASSRGNTIYF	TGTGCCAGCAGCCGGGGAAACACCATATATTTT
TRBV6-1	TRBJ1-2	TRBD1	medium-sized	CASSEGQGVNYGYTF	TGTGCCAGCAGTGAGGGACAGGGGGTGAACTATGGCTACACCTTC